What follows are 12 T cell receptor beta chains derived from one specimen sequenced in a study of neurological immune-mediated disorders. As for time point: longitudinal time-point 1 (baseline). One entry per CDR3 protein, called by TCRdb with MiXCR from the 5' RACE reads. The sample has tens of thousands of distinct CDR3 sequences, over 8.5% seen once. Sequencing was carried out using PBMCs. These receptors were obtained from a male donor with HTLV-1-associated myelopathy (HAM/TSP).

At least ten counts were recorded for this clonotype. The rearrangement uses TRBV29-1 and TRBJ2-1; 7 bases agree with TRBD2. The CDR3 sequence is 12 residues long. Germline V gene sequence: CDR1 SQVTM, CDR2 ANQGSEA. Trimming at V came to 4 bases and at J to 7 bases, leaving 4 bases not matched to a gene. The CDR3, as DNA: TGCAGCGTTGGGGGGGGGTGGAATGAGCAGTTCTTC. Protein: CSVGGGWNEQFF.

This clonotype has at least ten counts. The genes are TRBV18 and TRBJ2-5; a weak D match, TRBD1 (5 bases). CDR3 length: 12 residues. Per the germline V gene, CDR1 is KGHSH and CDR2 is LQKENI. Trimming took 10 bases from V and 0 from J, leaving 9 bases between them. This CDR3 is CATTGYQETQYF. The CDR3 DNA sequence: TGTGCCACCACAGGTTACCAAGAGACCCAGTACTTC.

This clonotype was recorded at least ten times. The chain links TRBV29-1 to TRBJ2-1; 8 bases align to TRBD2. J gave up 4 bases and V 7 bases, and 9 bases lay outside the gene matches. This CDR3 has 14 residues. The germline gives CDR1 SQVTM, CDR2 ANQGSEA. The chain's CDR3 is CSACDSGEYNEQFF. The CDR3 DNA is TGCAGCGCTTGCGATAGCGGGGAATACAATGAGCAGTTCTTC.

This clonotype was observed at least ten times. V and J are TRBV5-1 and TRBJ2-7; D possibly corresponds to TRBD2 (6 bases). Germline V gene data show CDR1 as SGHRS and CDR2 as YFSETQ. There are 13 residues in the CDR3. V lost 4 bases and J 3 bases, leaving 11 bases between the germline ends. The CDR3 nucleotides read TGCGCCAGCAGCGGGGGGACTCTCTACGAGCAGTACTTC. Amino acids: CASSGGTLYEQYF.

This clonotype has ten or more counts. The chain couples TRBV6-2 or TRBV6-3 to TRBJ2-2, with a weak D call TRBD1 (6 bases). From germline, CDR1 is MNHEY and CDR2 SVGEGT. The V and J ends lost 6 bases and 5 bases respectively, with 10 bases between them. The CDR3 runs 13 residues. For the CDR3, the DNA is TGTGCCAGCAGAAAAACAGGGACCGGGGAGCTGTTTTTT. Residues: CASRKTGTGELFF.

This clonotype was detected many times. The chain carries TRBV11-1 and TRBJ2-7; weak D call: TRBD1 (6 bases). The ends were cut back, 5 bases at V and 4 bases at J, with 15 bases in the middle. Germline assignment: CDR1 SGHAT and CDR2 FQDESV (reference sequence). The CDR3 runs 14 residues. The CDR3: CASSTPDRGYEQYF. Written as DNA, the CDR3 is TGTGCCAGCAGCACCCCGGACAGAGGGTACGAGCAGTACTTC. Combining the CDR3 with reference TRBV11-1 and TRBJ2-7 gives the whole variable domain EAEVAQSPRYKITEKSQAVAFWCDPISGHATLYWYRQILGQGPELLVQFQDESVVDDSQLPKDRFSAERLKGVDSTLKIQPAELGDSAMYLCASSTPDRGYEQYFGPGTRLTVT.

This clonotype was seen ten or more times. The J gene is TRBJ2-5, the V gene TRBV5-1; TRBD1 aligns across 8 bases. In germline, CDR1 is SGHRS, CDR2 YFSETQ. The length of the CDR3 is 15 residues. Trimming took 5 bases from V and 2 from J; bases not matched to a gene: 8. CDR3 amino acids: CASSADRVGQETQYF. In nucleotides, the CDR3 is TGCGCCAGCAGTGCGGACAGGGTAGGACAAGAGACCCAGTACTTC.

This clonotype came up many times. The chain uses TRBV2 and TRBJ2-1, with D perhaps matching TRBD1 (5 bases). CDR1 and CDR2 from the germline V gene are SNHLY and FYNNEI. The CDR3 covers 14 residues. V lost 7 bases, J lost 1 base, and 11 bases lay in between. This CDR3 reads CASTGARSYNEQFF. For the CDR3, the DNA is TGTGCCAGCACTGGGGCTAGATCCTACAATGAGCAGTTCTTC.

Remarks on this clonotype: This may stem from a read error, because a much larger clone lies one nucleotide away. The rearrangement links TRBV27 to TRBJ1-1; tentative D call: TRBD1 (5 bases). The V gene's germline CDR1 is MNHEY and CDR2 SMNVEV (reference sequence). There are 14 residues in the CDR3. The CDR3 is CATQSLGGSTETFF. The DNA for the CDR3 is TGTGCCACCCAGAGCTTGGGGGGTAGCACTGAAACTTTCTTT.

This rearrangement joins TRBV2 to TRBJ2-7, with no clear D. Germline lookup yields CDR1 SNHLY and CDR2 FYNNEI. This CDR3 region has 14 residues. V was trimmed by 2 bases and J by 0 bases, leaving 8 bases between them. CDR3 in DNA: TGTGCCAGCAGTGAAATACAGCACTCCTACGAGCAGTACTTC. Translated: CASSEIQHSYEQYF.

This clonotype was detected many times. CDR3 in DNA: TGTGCCAGCAGCAAAAAAGGAGGACAGGGAATCTATGGCTACACCTTC. Residues: CASSKKGGQGIYGYTF. V and J are TRBV21-1 and TRBJ1-2; the table's D gene call, TRBD1, was not cross checked with the DNA. TRBV21-1 is given as a pseudogene. This CDR3 contains 16 residues.

This clonotype was found many times. This chain joins TRBV5-6 and TRBJ1-6; no firm D call. The CDR3 loop spans 15 amino acids. Germline values: CDR1 SGHDT, CDR2 YYEEEE. V lost 1 base, J lost 3 bases, and 8 bases lay in between. CDR3 residues: CASSLRGNYNSPLHF. The CDR3 nucleotides are TGTGCCAGCAGCTTGAGAGGGAACTATAATTCACCCCTCCACTTT. Full variable domain (remainder filled in from reference TRBV5-6 and TRBJ1-6): DAGVTQSPTHLIKTRGQQVTLRCSPKSGHDTVSWYQQALGQGPQFIFQYYEEEERQRGNFPDRFSGHQFPNYSSELNVNALLLGDSALYLCASSLRGNYNSPLHFGNGTRLTVT.